The 9 T cell receptor beta chains below were found in one sample sequenced in a study of T cells in Graves' hyperthyroidism and ophthalmopathy. What was amplified from RNA transcripts were TCR beta CDR3 regions. The study used the HTBI primer set for a first-round RT-PCR of the TCR CDR3. TCRdb fed the multiplex PCR reads into MiXCR, producing one record per CDR3 protein. The data show approximately 690,000 distinct CDR3 sequences, roughly 15% seen once. The sample comprised blood. The origin of the receptors is a woman in her 50s with Graves' ophthalmopathy.

This chain connects TRBV6-2 or TRBV6-3 to TRBJ2-7; maybe TRBD2 (6 bases). Germline-derived CDR1 and CDR2 are MNHEY and SVGEGT. The CDR3 consists of 16 residues. The V and J ends lost 2 bases and 0 bases respectively, with 14 bases between them. The CDR3 DNA sequence: TGTGCCAGCAGTTACCCCCCCTGGCGGGGCTCCTACGAGCAGTACTTC. Translating gives CASSYPPWRGSYEQYF.

This clonotype was detected many times. The V gene is TRBV7-2, the J gene TRBJ1-3; tentatively, D is TRBD1 (6 bases). Germline V gene data show CDR1 as SGHTA and CDR2 as FQGNSA. The CDR3 length is 15 residues. Between the trimmed V and J ends, which lost 5 bases and 4 bases, there was a span of 15 bases. CDR3: CASSPLTGLGNTIYF. The DNA for the CDR3 is TGTGCCAGCAGCCCACTCACAGGGTTAGGAAACACCATATATTTT.

The V call is TRBV29-1, the J call TRBJ2-5, with a possible D match to TRBD1 (5 bases). The CDR3 totals 13 residues. In germline, CDR1 is SQVTM, CDR2 ANQGSEA. The V end was cut by 6 bases, the J end by 1 base, with 12 bases between. The CDR3 loop reads CSVLGQAQETQYF. CDR3 in DNA: TGCAGCGTCCTAGGACAAGCCCAAGAGACCCAGTACTTC.

This clonotype occurred a few times. The V and J genes are TRBV5-1 and TRBJ2-1, with D possibly being TRBD2 (5 bases). Germline V gene lookup returns CDR1 SGHRS and CDR2 YFSETQ. V lost 0 bases and J 8 bases, leaving 12 bases between the germline ends. The CDR3 runs to 14 residues. CDR3 sequence: CASSLAERRDEQFF. CDR3 bases: TGCGCCAGCAGCTTGGCGGAGAGGCGGGATGAGCAGTTCTTC. The complete variable domain, with remaining parts taken from reference TRBV5-1 and TRBJ2-1, reads KAGVTQTPRYLIKTRGQQVTLSCSPISGHRSVSWYQQTPGQGLQFLFEYFSETQRNKGNFPGRFSGRQFSNSRSEMNVSTLELGDSALYLCASSLAERRDEQFFGPGTRLTVL.

This clonotype was counted a few times. V usage is TRBV29-1 and J usage is TRBJ2-1, with 7 bases identical to TRBD2. Germline V gene lookup returns CDR1 SQVTM and CDR2 ANQGSEA. With 4 bases clipped from V and 10 bases from J, the junction kept 10 bases outside the gene matches. The CDR3 consists of 13 residues. CDR3 residues: CSVVWREHQEQFF. Written as DNA, the CDR3 is TGCAGCGTTGTCTGGCGGGAGCACCAAGAGCAGTTCTTC.

As regards this clonotype: This sequence may be a read error, since a much larger clone differs from it by one base. The chain uses TRBV7-2 and TRBJ1-1; D gene uncertain. V was clipped by 2 bases and J by 1 base, with 14 bases between them. Germline CDR1 reads SGHTA; CDR2 reads FQGNSA. There are 16 residues in the CDR3. DNA for the CDR3: TGTGCCAGCAGCTTAAAGGCTCCCCTAGGGAACACTGAAGCTTTCTTT. Its translation: CASSLKAPLGNTEAFF.

This clonotype was recorded at least ten times. The CDR3 DNA reads as TGTGCCAGCAGCCAAGTCGCGGGAGGCTCGTCCGGGGAGCTGTTTTTT. Translation gives CASSQVAGGSSGELFF. The rearrangement uses TRBV14 and TRBJ2-2, with TRBD2 matching 8 bases. The CDR3 consists of 16 residues. V lost 1 base, J lost 6 bases, and 7 bases stayed unmatched. Germline CDR1 reads SGHDN; CDR2 reads FVKESK. The whole variable domain, remainder taken from reference TRBV14 and TRBJ2-2, is EAGVTQFPSHSVIEKGQTVTLRCDPISGHDNLYWYRRVMGKEIKFLLHFVKESKQDESGMPNNRFLAERTGGTYSTLKVQPAELEDSGVYFCASSQVAGGSSGELFFGEGSRLTVL.

The gene calls are TRBV4-3 and TRBJ1-6, with TRBD1 matching 8 bases. CDR1 LGHNA and CDR2 YSLEER come from the germline V gene. The CDR3 extends over 15 amino acids. The V and J ends lost 0 bases and 8 bases, in that order; junction bases with no gene match: 3. The CDR3 is CASSQDQGADSPLHF. The DNA of the CDR3 is TGCGCCAGCAGCCAAGATCAGGGGGCAGATTCACCCCTCCACTTT.

This clonotype was counted between two and nine times. This chain links TRBV4-1 with TRBJ2-7, with D hard to call. V was trimmed by 1 base and J by 0 bases, leaving 13 bases between them. This CDR3 spans 16 amino acids. CDR1 is MGHRA, CDR2 YSYEKL, per germline. CDR3: CASSQVRALSSYEQYF. The CDR3 DNA is TGCGCCAGCAGCCAAGTACGAGCGTTGAGCTCCTACGAGCAGTACTTC.